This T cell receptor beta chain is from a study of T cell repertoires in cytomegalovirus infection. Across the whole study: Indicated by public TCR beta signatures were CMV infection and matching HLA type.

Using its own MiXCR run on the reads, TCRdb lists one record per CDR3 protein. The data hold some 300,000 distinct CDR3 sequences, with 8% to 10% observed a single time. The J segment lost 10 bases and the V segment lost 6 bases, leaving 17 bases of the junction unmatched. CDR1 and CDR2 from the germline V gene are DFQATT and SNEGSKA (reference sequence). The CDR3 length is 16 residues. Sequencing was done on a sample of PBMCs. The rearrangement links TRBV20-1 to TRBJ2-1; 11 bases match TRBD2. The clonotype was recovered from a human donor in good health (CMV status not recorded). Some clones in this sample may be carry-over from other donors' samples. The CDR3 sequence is CSASIPPTSGGGEQFF. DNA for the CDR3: TGCAGTGCCTCGATCCCGCCTACTAGCGGGGGAGGGGAGCAGTTCTTC.